These 20 T cell receptor beta chains originate from one sample sequenced in a study of cytomegalovirus exposure and HLA in healthy donors. The PCR was carried out with 60 Vbeta primers and 13 Jbeta primers. Sequenced by immunoSEQ multiplex PCR; TCRdb stores in-frame clones only, minus some. This table holds under 150,000 clones, around 70% found once. The sequenced sample consisted of PBMCs. The receptors shown here come from a woman between 35 and 50 years old in good health and CMV-seropositive.

This chain uses TRBV19 with TRBJ2-7, with D unresolved. CDR3 length: 13 residues. V was shortened by 5 bases and J by 0 bases, with 8 bases between the two germline ends. Germline CDR1 LNHDA, CDR2 SQIVND (reference sequence). The CDR3, as DNA: TGTGCCAGTAGTTATGCGGTCTCCTACGAGCAGTACTTC. Protein: CASSYAVSYEQYF.

This clone was seen only a few times. The chain carries TRBV5-5 and TRBJ1-1, with a possible D match to TRBD1 (5 bases). CDR1 and CDR2 from the germline V gene are SGHKS and YYEKEE (reference sequence). The CDR3 totals 15 residues. The V end lost 0 bases, the J end lost 2 bases, and 11 bases lay between the germline ends. The CDR3: CASSLARGPNTEAFF. CDR3 sequence (DNA): TGTGCCAGCAGCTTGGCAAGGGGCCCAAACACTGAAGCTTTCTTT.

V gene TRBV18 combines with J gene TRBJ1-2, with D unresolved. The CDR3 consists of 15 residues. Germline V gene sequence: CDR1 KGHSH, CDR2 LQKENI. V was pared by 0 bases and J by 3 bases, with 11 bases between. CDR3 loop: CASSPPPRGDYGYTF. CDR3 nucleotide sequence: TGTGCCAGCTCACCACCGCCCCGCGGGGACTATGGCTACACCTTC.

The chain carries TRBV7-9 and TRBJ2-4, with 7 bases lining up with TRBD1. Trimming took 4 bases from V and 6 from J; bases not matched to a gene: 6. The CDR3 spans 14 residues. Germline lookup yields CDR1 SEHNR and CDR2 FQNEAQ (reference sequence). This CDR3 reads CASSWWGQTNIQYF. The DNA for the CDR3 is TGTGCCAGCAGCTGGTGGGGACAGACAAACATTCAGTACTTC.

The V gene is TRBV2, the J gene TRBJ1-3; 7 bases agree with TRBD1. Germline lookup yields CDR1 SNHLY and CDR2 FYNNEI. With 9 bases clipped from V and 2 bases from J, the junction kept 1 base outside the gene matches. The CDR3 totals 12 residues. The chain's CDR3 is CASQGAGNTIYF. CDR3 DNA: TGTGCCAGTCAGGGGGCTGGAAACACCATATATTTT.

V is TRBV7-2 and J is TRBJ2-3; 13 bases match TRBD2. V shed 3 bases, J shed 6 bases, and the junction held 15 bases outside the gene matches. This CDR3 region has 19 residues. Per germline, CDR1 SGHTA and CDR2 FQGNSA. DNA of the CDR3: TGTGCCAGCAGCTTGCGAGCCAAACTAGCGGGGGGGCCGGGGGATACGCAGTATTTT. It encodes CASSLRAKLAGGPGDTQYF.

The chain employs TRBV4-1 and TRBJ2-3; D not resolved. CDR1 is MGHRA and CDR2 is YSYEKL in the germline V gene. This CDR3 is 14 amino acids long. The germline V and J ends were trimmed by 0 bases and 1 base, with 5 bases remaining between them. The CDR3 DNA follows: TGCGCCAGCAGCCAAGATCCTGGCACAGATACGCAGTATTTT. Its translation: CASSQDPGTDTQYF.

The chain recombines TRBV2 with TRBJ2-3; 14 bases match TRBD2. The trim removed 7 bases at V and 1 base at J, leaving 4 bases unmatched. Germline values: CDR1 SNHLY, CDR2 FYNNEI. CDR3 length: 16 residues. The CDR3 nucleotides read TGTGCCAGCATGCCGGGACTAGCGGGAGGCACAGATACGCAGTATTTT. It yields the protein CASMPGLAGGTDTQYF.

This chain uses TRBV18 with TRBJ1-1; TRBD1 aligns across 8 bases. V was clipped by 2 bases and J by 0 bases; unmatched bases: 5. Germline CDR1 reads KGHSH; CDR2 reads LQKENI. This CDR3 is built from 16 residues. The CDR3 protein is CASSPSRQGLNTEAFF. The CDR3 coding sequence is TGTGCCAGCTCACCAAGCCGACAGGGGTTGAACACTGAAGCTTTCTTT.

Here the CDR3 reads CASSADRGSSQPQHF. Here the CDR3 DNA reads TGTGCCAGCAGTGCGGACAGGGGGTCAAGCCAGCCCCAGCATTTT. The rearrangement joins TRBV6-1 to TRBJ1-5; 10 nucleotides line up with TRBD1. Germline lookup yields CDR1 MNHNS and CDR2 SASEGT. The CDR3 loop spans 15 amino acids. With 4 bases clipped from V and 7 bases from J, the junction kept 7 bases outside the gene matches.

J is TRBJ2-6 and V is TRBV5-1, with a weak D call TRBD1 (5 bases). CDR1 and CDR2 (germline): SGHRS, YFSETQ. Trimming removed 2 bases from V and 1 base from J, with 16 bases in between. The CDR3 extends over 18 amino acids. CDR3 region: CASSFPQGSTSGANVLTF. CDR3 sequence (DNA): TGCGCCAGCAGCTTCCCTCAGGGCAGCACATCTGGGGCCAACGTCCTGACTTTC.

The V call is TRBV19, the J call TRBJ2-2, with TRBD2 matching over 10 bases. Unmatched junction bases numbered 10, after V lost 6 bases and J lost 3 bases. From germline, CDR1 is LNHDA and CDR2 SQIVND (reference sequence). The CDR3 extends over 17 amino acids. The DNA for the CDR3 is TGTGCCAGTAGCCCCGGACTAGCGGCAACCGACACCGGGGAGCTGTTTTTT. Its protein is CASSPGLAATDTGELFF.

The CDR3 reads CASRAGGDEAFF. The CDR3 DNA is TGTGCCAGCCGCGCTGGGGGGGATGAAGCTTTCTTT. V gene TRBV9 combines with J gene TRBJ1-1; weak D call: TRBD1 (5 bases). Germline lookup yields CDR1 SGDLS and CDR2 YYNGEE. V was trimmed by 7 bases and J by 7 bases, leaving 14 bases between them. This CDR3 contains 12 residues.

The chain has TRBV7-8 and TRBJ2-1; 12 nucleotides match TRBD2. CDR1 SGHVS and CDR2 FQNEAQ come from the germline V gene. Germline trimming cut 4 bases from V and 5 bases from J; bases unmatched to any gene: 6. The CDR3 has 16 residues. The CDR3 spells CASSSPSGRVDNEQFF. CDR3 coding DNA: TGTGCCAGCAGCTCCCCTAGCGGGAGGGTCGACAATGAGCAGTTCTTC. The full variable domain, rest sourced from reference TRBV7-8 and TRBJ2-1, is GAGVSQSPRYKVAKRGQDVALRCDPISGHVSLFWYQQALGQGPEFLTYFQNEAQLDKSGLPSDRFFAERPEGSVSTLKIQRTQQEDSAVYLCASSSPSGRVDNEQFFGPGTRLTVL.

V is TRBV19 and J is TRBJ1-5, with D unresolved. V was trimmed by 6 bases and J by 4 bases, leaving 7 bases between them. This CDR3 contains 12 residues. The V gene's germline CDR1 is LNHDA and CDR2 SQIVND (reference sequence). The CDR3 spells CASRAGNQPQHF. The CDR3 nucleotides read TGTGCCAGTAGGGCGGGGAATCAGCCCCAGCATTTT. The entire variable domain, with the rest obtained from reference TRBV19 and TRBJ1-5, is as follows: DGGITQSPKYLFRKEGQNVTLSCEQNLNHDAMYWYRQDPGQGLRLIYYSQIVNDFQKGDIAEGYSVSREKKESFPLTVTSAQKNPTAFYLCASRAGNQPQHFGDGTRLSIL.

This clone was picked up a small number of times. The chain has TRBV19 and TRBJ1-4; no reliable D call. The V end lost 7 bases, the J end lost 6 bases, and 21 bases lay between the germline ends. From germline, CDR1 is LNHDA and CDR2 SQIVND (reference sequence). CDR3 length equals 16 residues. For the CDR3, the DNA is TGTGCCAGTATGTCCTTATTAGGGAGCACCTATGAAAAACTGTTTTTT. Its protein is CASMSLLGSTYEKLFF.

The chain joins TRBV9 to TRBJ2-1; 7 nucleotides align to TRBD1. The CDR3 totals 13 residues. J gave up 6 bases and V 3 bases, and 3 bases lay outside the gene matches. Looked up from germline, CDR1 is SGDLS and CDR2 is YYNGEE. The CDR3 here is CASSATGANEQFF. The CDR3 nucleotides read TGTGCCAGCAGCGCAACAGGGGCCAATGAGCAGTTCTTC.

This chain joins TRBV5-5 and TRBJ2-1; D call uncertain. From germline, CDR1 is SGHKS and CDR2 YYEKEE (reference sequence). V dropped 4 bases and J dropped 3 bases, with 8 bases sitting between them. The CDR3 spans 13 residues. The CDR3 loop is CASSPDNYNEQFF. As DNA, the CDR3 is TGTGCCAGCAGCCCCGACAACTACAATGAGCAGTTCTTC.

V is TRBV27 and J is TRBJ1-1; TRBD1 agrees at 9 bases. Germline values: CDR1 MNHEY, CDR2 SMNVEV (reference sequence). Losses at the gene ends were 10 bases for V and 3 bases for J; bases not matched to a gene: 12. There are 15 residues in the CDR3. The CDR3, as DNA: TGTGCCATCAGAACCCCGGACAGGGGAGACACTGAAGCTTTCTTT. Translating it yields CAIRTPDRGDTEAFF.

This clone was counted ten times or more. The chain carries TRBV4-1 and TRBJ2-1; 8 bases map to TRBD2. The CDR3 runs to 13 residues. From germline, CDR1 is MGHRA and CDR2 YSYEKL. Unmatched junction bases numbered 4, after V lost 4 bases and J lost 8 bases. CDR3 protein: CASSRIGRDEQFF. CDR3 DNA: TGCGCCAGCAGCCGGATCGGGAGGGATGAGCAGTTCTTC.